The rows below give T cell receptor beta chains drawn from one sample of a study of T cell changes during pregnancy in multiple sclerosis. Some clones are missing from TCRdb's copy, which holds only in-frame ones; the method was immunoSEQ multiplex PCR. Found here are approximately 89,000 clones, approximately 94% of them singletons; the top ten hold 0.65% to 0.95%. The sequenced sample was peripheral blood, obtained in the third trimester of pregnancy. These receptors were collected from a female donor with multiple sclerosis, enrolled in a pregnancy study. The CDR3 runs from the conserved cysteine through the conserved F or W. Each record gives: D gene, clone size, V gene, J gene, CDR3 protein, CDR3 DNA. D genes are given only for firm matches. Not every row has a clone size; where given, it reads once, few, many or a size class.

>-|-|TRBV5-1|TRBJ1-5
CASSLYTNQPQHF
TGCGCCAGCAGCTTGTATACTAATCAGCCCCAGCATTTT
>-|-|TRBV7-9|TRBJ2-1
CASSLREGPYNEQFF
TGTGCCAGCAGCCTTAGAGAGGGCCCCTACAATGAGCAGTTCTTC
>-|-|TRBV30|TRBJ2-5
CAWSVFGSGAKETQYF
TGTGCCTGGAGTGTATTTGGTTCGGGAGCTAAGGAGACCCAGTACTTC
>TRBD1|-|TRBV6-1|TRBJ1-5
CASSERKTGYQPQHF
TGTGCCAGCAGTGAAAGAAAGACAGGGTATCAGCCCCAGCATTTT
>TRBD2|-|TRBV18|TRBJ2-3
CASSLKGLAGGTDTQYF
TGTGCCAGCTCACTAAAAGGACTAGCGGGAGGCACAGATACGCAGTATTTT
>-|-|TRBV7-3|TRBJ1-2
CASSLSSGLPGGYTF
TGTGCCAGCAGCTTGAGCTCGGGACTCCCTGGTGGCTACACCTTC
>-|-|TRBV14|TRBJ2-7
CASSQGGVGEQYF
TGTGCCAGCAGCCAAGGGGGGGTAGGTGAGCAGTACTTC
>TRBD2|-|TRBV28|TRBJ2-1
CASRSPGLAANNEQFF
TGTGCCAGCAGATCACCGGGACTAGCTGCTAACAATGAGCAGTTCTTC
>TRBD1|once|TRBV6-4|TRBJ2-1
CASSKDRVYNEQFF
TGTGCCAGCAGTAAGGACAGGGTATACAATGAGCAGTTCTTC
>TRBD2|once|TRBV6-5|TRBJ2-2
CASSYLLAMPGELFF
TGTGCCAGCAGTTACTTACTAGCGATGCCCGGGGAGCTGTTTTTT